Described below is a single T cell receptor (beta chain) sequence and its context. The antigen remains undetermined. The CDR3 consists of 13 residues. Germline values: CDR1 GTSNPN, CDR2 SVGIG (reference sequence). Trimming took off 0 bases at V and 6 bases at J, with 10 bases between the two ends. Between the mid-2010s and the late 2010s, patients underwent resection in Japan or China. After pathologic assessment, macro-dissection selected premalignant or tumor cells for extraction. Sequencing was performed with immunoSEQ multiplex PCR; in TCRdb, only in-frame clones are kept and a portion is missing. This sample carries some 10,000 clones, roughly three quarters of them seen once, and the ten largest clones take roughly 9%. This sample was included in a study of immune evolution from preneoplasia to lung adenocarcinoma. General study results and limits: Later-stage lesions appeared to have more T cells, more diversity, less clonality.

The chain couples TRBV30 to TRBJ2-3; D is uncertain. The specimen was FFPE minimally invasive lung adenocarcinoma tissue. The sequence derives from a donor older than 65 with lung adenocarcinoma. The CDR3 protein is CAWSVGLSDTQYF. Here the CDR3 DNA reads TGTGCCTGGAGTGTGGGGTTAAGCGATACGCAGTATTTT.